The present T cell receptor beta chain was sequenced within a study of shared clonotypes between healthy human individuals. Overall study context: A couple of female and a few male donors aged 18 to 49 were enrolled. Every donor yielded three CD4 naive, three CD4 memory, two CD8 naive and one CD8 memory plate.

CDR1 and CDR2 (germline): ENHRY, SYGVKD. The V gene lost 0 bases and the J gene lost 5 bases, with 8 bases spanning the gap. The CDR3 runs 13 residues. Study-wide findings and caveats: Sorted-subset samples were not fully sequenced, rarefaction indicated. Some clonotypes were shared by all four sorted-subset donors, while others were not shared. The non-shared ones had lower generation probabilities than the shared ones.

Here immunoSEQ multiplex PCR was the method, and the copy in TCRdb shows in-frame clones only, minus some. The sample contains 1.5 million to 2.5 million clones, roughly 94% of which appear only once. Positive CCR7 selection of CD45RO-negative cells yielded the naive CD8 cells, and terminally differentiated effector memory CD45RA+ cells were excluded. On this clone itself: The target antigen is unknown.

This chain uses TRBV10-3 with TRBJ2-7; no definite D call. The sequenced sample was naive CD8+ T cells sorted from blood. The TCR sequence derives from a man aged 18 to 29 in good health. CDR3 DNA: TGTGCCATCAGTGAGTCTTCCAGACACGAGCAGTACTTC. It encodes CAISESSRHEQYF.